This T cell receptor (beta chain) was recorded in a study of T cells in Graves' hyperthyroidism and ophthalmopathy (dated by TCRdb to between 2017 and 2020). In the study overall: Peripheral blood was sampled at the time of initial diagnosis, prior to any treatment. The paper describes TCR Vbeta CDR3 sequencing of around 130 peripheral blood samples, made up of approximately 40 ophthalmopathy patients, around 78 hyperthyroidism patients and 17 progressor patients. After blood sampling, hyperthyroidism patients were treated with methimazole at a starting dose of 30 mg daily, and ophthalmopathy patients were treated with high-dose intravenous methylprednisolone. Whether ophthalmopathy could be predicted prospectively was tested in an independent validation cohort made up of some 20 hyperthyroidism patients plus 17 patients who later progressed to ophthalmopathy. The study also compared thyroid tissue and blood T-cell repertoires from several Graves' hyperthyroidism patients. The 75 to 100 discovery patients were divided at random into training and test sets in a 7:3 ratio. To identify TCR V-J signatures that set the groups apart, the researchers used a discovery cohort of 90 to 100 patients, made up of under 50 with Graves' ophthalmopathy and 55 to 65 with stable Graves' hyperthyroidism.

Cut back by 7 bases and 2 bases, the V and J ends lie 11 bases apart. The germline V gene encodes CDR1 SQVTM and CDR2 ANQGSEA. Taken from cysteine to phenylalanine, the CDR3 has 12 residues. Just CDR3 DNA is preserved here, 36 bases in frame from base 1. Overall study results and their limits: No statistical method was used to fix the sample size in advance, and group allocation was not hidden from the investigators. In validation, progression to ophthalmopathy was predicted by the model with 55% to 71% sensitivity and roughly 72% specificity, a median of around 5.9 months before onset. Ophthalmopathy was separated from stable hyperthyroidism by a 13 V-J signature model, with 87.88% sensitivity and about 84% specificity obtained in cross-validation and 80%/75% obtained in testing. Most expanded thyroid clonotypes (frequency above 0.001) were also detected in blood, a finding suggesting that blood repertoires may reflect thyroid immune responses.

This clonotype was observed at least ten times. It has no known antigen specificity. No much larger clonotype is one base removed from it; base qualities were not supplied. Stable Graves' hyperthyroidism was defined as no progression to ophthalmopathy during 18 months of follow-up. Hyperthyroidism patients were aged 18 to 65 years and newly diagnosed, with disease duration of less than 2 months. Any patient with an uncontrolled infection, another autoimmune disease, pregnancy or lactation was excluded. Diagnoses were established on the basis of clinical symptoms, serum thyroxine and TRAb, thyroid ultrasound, and orbital computed tomography. Ficoll-Paque density gradient centrifugation was used to isolate PBMCs from around 9.1 ml of fresh peripheral blood. Total RNA was extracted with Trizol reagent, and quality was checked on an Agilent 2100 Bioanalyzer. TCR beta CDR3 regions were amplified from RNA transcripts. The first round of RT-PCR for the TCR CDR3 was performed with the HTBI primer set and the Qiagen OneStep RT-PCR kit. Libraries were constructed in a second round of multiplex PCR, after which size selection and purification were carried out. The libraries were sequenced on an Illumina HiSeq2000 using paired-end 100 bp reads. In the paper's pipeline: SOAPnuke was used to process the raw data, throwing out any read that contained adapters or uncalled bases, had a mean Phred below 15, or lacked an exact constant-primer or identifier match. High-quality paired reads were merged with COPE v1.2.5, and unique nucleotide sequences were defined as clonotypes. MiTCR v1.1 was used to align the clonotypes against IMGT TRBV, TRBD and TRBJ reference segments. Analysis was restricted to V-J combinations with a frequency above 0.0001, which covered 99% to 99.2% of repertoires. A TCS score was defined as the ratio between F50 (clonal expansion) and ExV (chaos), using BLOSUM62-based TCRdist between CDR3 peptides within each V-J. Welch's t-statistics and random forest reduced roughly 540 V-J features to roughly 13, which were used in a naive Bayes classifier (R e1071). The Morisita-Horn index was used to measure how similar the thyroid and blood repertoires were. TCRdb cleaned the public reads at Q25 with fastp, built clones with MiXCR and kept in-frame beta chains. Duplicate CDR3 protein sequences are folded into a single record with the most common DNA and genes. The V and J calls were not made by the authors but by TCRdb's processing. This sample comprises roughly 710,000 distinct CDR3 sequences, roughly 32% of them detected only once. Less than 40% of the sample lies in the top ten.

Material: blood. The rearranged segments are TRBV29-1 and TRBJ2-5; the D call is possibly TRBD1 or TRBD2, each sharing 5 bases. This TCR was sampled from a woman aged 40 to 55 with Graves' hyperthyroidism. The nucleotide sequence is TGCAGCGCCCTGAGGGGACAAGAGACCCAGTACTTC. Its product reads: CSALRGQETQYF.